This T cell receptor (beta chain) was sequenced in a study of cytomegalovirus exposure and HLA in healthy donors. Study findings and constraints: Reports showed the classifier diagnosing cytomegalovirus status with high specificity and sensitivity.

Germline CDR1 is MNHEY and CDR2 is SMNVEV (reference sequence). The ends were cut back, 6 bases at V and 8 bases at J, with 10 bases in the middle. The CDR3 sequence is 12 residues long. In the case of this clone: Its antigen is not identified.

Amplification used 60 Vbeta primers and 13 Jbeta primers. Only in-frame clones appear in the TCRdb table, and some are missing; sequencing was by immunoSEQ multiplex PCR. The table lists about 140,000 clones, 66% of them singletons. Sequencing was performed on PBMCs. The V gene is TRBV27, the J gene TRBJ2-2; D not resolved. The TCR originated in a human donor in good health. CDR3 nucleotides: TGTGCCAGCAGGGTGGCTAGGGGGGAGCTGTTTTTT. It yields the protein CASRVARGELFF.